The clone carrying this TCR beta chain occurred once. The source of the sample is a study of blood T cell repertoires in COVID-19. Study at large: COVID-19 samples, acute and convalescent, were from the United States, Italy and Spain. The cDNA or gDNA used as material had been derived from T cells, B-cell-depleted T cells, or PBMCs.

Original analysis: Reference gene primers were amplified, and this amplification served to estimate nucleated cell counts. The repertoire was sequenced with immunoSEQ multiplex PCR; TCRdb's copy has only in-frame clones and lacks some. V, J and clone size reflect that table, while D and trimming were determined from the DNA. The sample consists of over 90,000 clones, around 82% of them appearing once. This CDR3 is 15 amino acids long. V dropped 2 bases and J dropped 0 bases, with 5 bases sitting between them. Germline assignment: CDR1 SEHNR and CDR2 FQNEAQ (reference sequence). The chain has TRBV7-9 and TRBJ2-6, with D unclear. Sequencing was carried out using peripheral blood. The clonotype comes from a man aged 50-60 years with active or convalescent COVID-19. The CDR3 DNA follows: TGTGCCAGCAGCTTACGGGTCTCTGGGGCCAACGTCCTGACTTTC. Its protein product is CASSLRVSGANVLTF.